A single sample is the source of the 11 T cell receptor beta chains below, sequenced in a study of blood T cell repertoires in COVID-19. Clones were read by immunoSEQ multiplex PCR, and TCRdb kept only the in-frame ones, dropping some. Among 110,000 or so clones listed, 75% to 85% were seen once. Sample: peripheral blood. The receptor set was obtained from a woman of 80 years or more with active or convalescent COVID-19.

The chain is built from TRBV10-3 and TRBJ2-3; D gene unclear. The length of the CDR3 is 12 residues. The V end lost 3 bases, the J end lost 5 bases, and 6 bases lay between the germline ends. Germline CDR1 and CDR2: ENHRY and SYGVKD. The CDR3 coding sequence is TGTGCCATCAGTGACCTCAGAGATACGCAGTATTTT. As protein: CAISDLRDTQYF.

CDR3 in amino acids: CASSQTRASGRSGEQFF. The CDR3 coding sequence is TGTGCCAGCAGCCAAACTCGGGCTAGCGGGAGGTCGGGTGAGCAGTTCTTC. The chain carries TRBV3-1 (or the pseudogene TRBV3-2) and TRBJ2-1, with 11 bases lining up with TRBD2. With 2 bases clipped from V and 9 bases from J, the junction kept 12 bases outside the gene matches. Looked up from germline, CDR1 is LGHDT and CDR2 is YNNKEL (reference sequence). CDR3 length equals 17 residues.

This chain uses TRBV5-1 with TRBJ2-2; the D is unclear. The CDR3 loop spans 19 amino acids. Per the germline V gene, CDR1 is SGHRS and CDR2 is YFSETQ. Trimming took 3 bases from V and 0 from J, leaving 21 bases between them. CDR3 sequence (DNA): TGCGCCAGCAGCTATTTTCACCGGAGTTCGTCTTCGAACACCGGGGAGCTGTTTTTT. Amino acids: CASSYFHRSSSSNTGELFF.

The chain employs TRBV25-1 and TRBJ2-7; D is perhaps TRBD1 (6 bases). The CDR3 has 14 residues. Trimming cost V 10 bases and J 7 bases, with 23 bases left between them. CDR1 and CDR2 from the germline V gene are MGHDK and SYGVNS. The CDR3 DNA is TGTGCCACCCAAGGGTGGCAGGGGAAAGGGGAGCAGTACTTC. This codes for CATQGWQGKGEQYF.

This chain uses TRBV19 with TRBJ2-1; the D is unclear. Germline CDR1 LNHDA, CDR2 SQIVND (reference sequence). There are 15 residues in the CDR3. Trimming cost V 3 bases and J 2 bases, with 11 bases left between them. Written as DNA, the CDR3 is TGTGCCAGTAGTATCGCTCCAGGTCCCTACAATGAGCAGTTCTTC. Translation gives CASSIAPGPYNEQFF.

This clone has just one count. The chain has TRBV25-1 and TRBJ1-1, with a weak D call TRBD1 (6 bases). V was trimmed by 5 bases and J by 6 bases, leaving 19 bases between them. Per the germline V gene, CDR1 is MGHDK and CDR2 is SYGVNS. The length of the CDR3 is 15 residues. The CDR3 DNA follows: TGTGCCAGCAGTCCAACGCCCGCCCACAGGGCTGAAGCTTTCTTT. It specifies CASSPTPAHRAEAFF.

The chain links TRBV19 to TRBJ1-3, with D uncertain. The CDR3 has 14 residues. The germline CDR1 and CDR2 sequences are LNHDA and SQIVND (reference sequence). The V end was cut by 6 bases, the J end by 4 bases, with 13 bases between. DNA for the CDR3: TGTGCCAGTAGCCGGGATACTTGGGGAAACACCATATATTTT. As protein: CASSRDTWGNTIYF. The variable domain in full, with the rest retrieved from reference TRBV19 and TRBJ1-3, is DGGITQSPKYLFRKEGQNVTLSCEQNLNHDAMYWYRQDPGQGLRLIYYSQIVNDFQKGDIAEGYSVSREKKESFPLTVTSAQKNPTAFYLCASSRDTWGNTIYFGEGSWLTVV.

The gene calls are TRBV28 and TRBJ2-5; possible D gene TRBD1, 6 bases. CDR3 size: 14 residues. Trimming shortened V by 2 bases and J by 4 bases, and 11 bases separated the two germline ends. Germline assignment: CDR1 MDHEN and CDR2 SYDVKM. CDR3 residues: CASSLRQGRETQYF. In nucleotides, the CDR3 is TGTGCCAGCAGTTTACGCCAGGGGAGAGAGACCCAGTACTTC.

The V gene is TRBV10-2, the J gene TRBJ1-4, with D unclear. V gave up 2 bases and J gave up 13 bases, with 11 bases separating them. Per germline, CDR1 WSHSY and CDR2 SAAADI. This CDR3 has 12 residues. This CDR3 is CASSEGVGGLFF. The CDR3 DNA is TGCGCCAGCAGTGAGGGGGTCGGAGGACTGTTTTTT.

The chain couples TRBV6-5 to TRBJ2-3, with 11 nucleotides matching TRBD2. The junction had 9 bases not matched to a gene; V was cut back by 4 bases and J by 9 bases. The CDR3 runs to 15 residues. In germline, CDR1 is MNHEY, CDR2 SVGAGI. In DNA form, the CDR3 reads TGTGCCAGCAGTTCGGACCCTAGCGGGAGGAACACGCAGTATTTT. Protein sequence: CASSSDPSGRNTQYF.

The V and J genes are TRBV5-1 and TRBJ1-1; tentative D call: TRBD1 (5 bases). The germline V gene has CDR1 SGHRS and CDR2 YFSETQ. The CDR3 is 12 residues long. V was trimmed by 5 bases and J by 3 bases, leaving 8 bases between them. CDR3 loop: CASRTRDTEAFF. CDR3 DNA sequence: TGCGCCAGCAGAACCAGGGACACTGAAGCTTTCTTT.